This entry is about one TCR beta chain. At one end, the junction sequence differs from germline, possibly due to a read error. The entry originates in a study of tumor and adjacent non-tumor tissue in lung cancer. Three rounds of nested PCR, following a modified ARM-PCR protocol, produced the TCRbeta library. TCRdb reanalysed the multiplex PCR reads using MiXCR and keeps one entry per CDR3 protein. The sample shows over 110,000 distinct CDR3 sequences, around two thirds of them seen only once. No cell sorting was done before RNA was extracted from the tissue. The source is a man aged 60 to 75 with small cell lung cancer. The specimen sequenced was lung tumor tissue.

CDR3 in amino acids: CGSTQRPRQGGEKLFF. The DNA of the CDR3 is TGTGGCAGCACCCAACGACCGAGACAGGGAGGCGAAAAACTGTTTTTT. The chain carries TRBV6-5 and TRBJ1-4, with TRBD1 identical over 7 bases. CDR3 length: 16 amino acids. The germline V gene encodes CDR1 MNHEY and CDR2 SVGAGI.